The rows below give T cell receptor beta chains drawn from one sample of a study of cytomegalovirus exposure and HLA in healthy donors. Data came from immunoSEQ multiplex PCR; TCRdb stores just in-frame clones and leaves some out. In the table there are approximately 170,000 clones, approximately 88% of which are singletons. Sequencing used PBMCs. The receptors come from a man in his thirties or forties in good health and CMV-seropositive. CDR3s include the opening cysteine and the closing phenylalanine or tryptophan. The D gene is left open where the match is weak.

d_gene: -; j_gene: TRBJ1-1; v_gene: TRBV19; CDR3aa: CASSTAVNTEAFF
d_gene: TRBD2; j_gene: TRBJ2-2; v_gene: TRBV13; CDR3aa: CASSLEPSGTGELFF
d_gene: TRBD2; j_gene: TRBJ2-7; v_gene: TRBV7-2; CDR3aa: CASGTSGGYYEQYF
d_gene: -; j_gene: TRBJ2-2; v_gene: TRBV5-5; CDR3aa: CASSSRGGGDTGELFF
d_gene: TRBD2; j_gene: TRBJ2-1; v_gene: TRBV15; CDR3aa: CATSRDVAGGYNEQFF
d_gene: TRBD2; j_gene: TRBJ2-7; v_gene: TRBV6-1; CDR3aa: CASSALAGHAYEQYF
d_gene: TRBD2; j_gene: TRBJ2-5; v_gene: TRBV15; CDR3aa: CATSPGLAFQETQYF
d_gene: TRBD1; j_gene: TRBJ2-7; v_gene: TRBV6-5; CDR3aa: CASSSRDRGGYEQYF
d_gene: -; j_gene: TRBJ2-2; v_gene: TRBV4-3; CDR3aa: CASSQVGGTGELFF
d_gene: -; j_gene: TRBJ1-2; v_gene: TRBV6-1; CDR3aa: CASSDRGSYTF
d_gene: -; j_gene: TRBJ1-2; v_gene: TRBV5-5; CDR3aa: CASNQASAGYTF
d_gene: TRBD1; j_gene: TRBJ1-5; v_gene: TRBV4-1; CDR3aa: CASRRTAGGNQPQHF
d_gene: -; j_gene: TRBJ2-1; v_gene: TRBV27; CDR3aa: CASSWAGVNEQFF
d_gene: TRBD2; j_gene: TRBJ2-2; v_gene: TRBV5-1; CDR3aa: CASSWGTSGNTGELFF
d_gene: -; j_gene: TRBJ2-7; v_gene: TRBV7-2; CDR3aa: CASSFWPEGPFSYEQYF
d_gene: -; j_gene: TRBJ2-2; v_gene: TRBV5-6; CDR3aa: CASRMTGNTGELFF
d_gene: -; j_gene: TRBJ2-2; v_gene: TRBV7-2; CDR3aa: CASSRTGGGELFF
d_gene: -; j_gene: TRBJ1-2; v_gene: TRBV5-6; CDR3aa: CASSLLGIRDKNYGYTF
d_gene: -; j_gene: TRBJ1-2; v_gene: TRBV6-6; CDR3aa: CASSYSEEGYTF
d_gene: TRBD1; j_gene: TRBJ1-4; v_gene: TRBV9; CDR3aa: CASSVDQGVSKLFF
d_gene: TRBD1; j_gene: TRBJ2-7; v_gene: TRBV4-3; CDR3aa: CASSARTGAEQYF
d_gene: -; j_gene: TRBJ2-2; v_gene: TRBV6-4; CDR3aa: CASSPGETGELFF
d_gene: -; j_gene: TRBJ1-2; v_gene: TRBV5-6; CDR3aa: CASSRPAFASGGYTF
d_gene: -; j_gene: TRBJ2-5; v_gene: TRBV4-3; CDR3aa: CASSPQMAGGPQYF